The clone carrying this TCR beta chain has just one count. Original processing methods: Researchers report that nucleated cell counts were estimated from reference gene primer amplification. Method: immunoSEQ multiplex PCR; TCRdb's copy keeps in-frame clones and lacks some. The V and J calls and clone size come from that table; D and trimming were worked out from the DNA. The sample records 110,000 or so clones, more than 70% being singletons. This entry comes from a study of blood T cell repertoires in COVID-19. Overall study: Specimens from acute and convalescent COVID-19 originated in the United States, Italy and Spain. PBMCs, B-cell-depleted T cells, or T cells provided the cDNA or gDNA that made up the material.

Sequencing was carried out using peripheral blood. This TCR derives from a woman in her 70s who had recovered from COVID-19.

CDR3 region: CASSRGLLTGELFF. The CDR3 coding sequence is TGCGCCAGCAGCCGGGGACTCCTCACCGGGGAGCTGTTTTTT. This chain connects TRBV4-3 to TRBJ2-2; a weak D match, TRBD2 (6 bases). CDR3 length equals 14 residues. Looked up from germline, CDR1 is LGHNA and CDR2 is YSLEER. Trimming shortened V by 4 bases and J by 4 bases, and 10 bases separated the two germline ends.